Below are 17 T cell receptor beta chains sequenced from a single sample in a study of T cell responses to AZD1222 COVID-19 vaccine. The repertoire was sequenced with immunoSEQ multiplex PCR; TCRdb's copy has only in-frame clones and lacks some. The table has roughly 150,000 clones, 70% to 90% seen once. The sequences come from peripheral blood, collected on day 0 of AZD1222 vaccination. The receptors derive from an adult in good health.

The chain uses TRBV5-1 and TRBJ2-3, with 13 positions matching TRBD2. CDR3 length: 16 amino acids. In germline, CDR1 is SGHRS, CDR2 YFSETQ. J gave up 5 bases and V 3 bases, and 6 bases lay outside the gene matches. In nucleotides, the CDR3 is TGCGCCAGCAGCTCCCAACTAGCGGGAGGGCAAGATACGCAGTATTTT. Its protein product is CASSSQLAGGQDTQYF.

The chain joins TRBV6-6 to TRBJ2-5; 10 positions agree with TRBD2. Germline-derived CDR1 and CDR2 are MNHNY and SVGAGI (reference sequence). The CDR3 has 16 amino acids. Losses at the gene ends were 6 bases for V and 5 bases for J; bases not matched to a gene: 12. CDR3 loop: CASRPLGAGGVETQYF. In DNA, the CDR3 is TGTGCCAGCAGACCCCTCGGAGCGGGGGGGGTGGAGACCCAGTACTTC.

A note on this clone: The same CDR3 is also encoded by other DNA sequences in this sample. This sequence joins TRBV5-1 and TRBJ2-3; D gene unclear. The CDR3 loop spans 12 amino acids. Trimming removed 4 bases from V and 0 bases from J, with 3 bases in between. Germline V gene sequence: CDR1 SGHRS, CDR2 YFSETQ. The CDR3 protein is CASSPSTDTQYF. For the CDR3, the DNA is TGCGCCAGCAGCCCCAGCACAGATACGCAGTATTTT.

V gene TRBV5-1 combines with J gene TRBJ2-5; D is unclear. The CDR3 spans 18 residues. The germline gives CDR1 SGHRS, CDR2 YFSETQ. V gave up 1 base and J gave up 4 bases, with 23 bases separating them. The CDR3 DNA follows: TGCGCCAGCAGCTTGTTATCTAAAGGGTTCGCAAACCGAGAGACCCAGTACTTC. This encodes CASSLLSKGFANRETQYF.

The J gene is TRBJ1-5, the V gene TRBV5-1; weak D call: TRBD1 (5 bases). This CDR3 is built from 14 residues. V gave up 0 bases and J gave up 2 bases, with 6 bases separating them. Germline lookup yields CDR1 SGHRS and CDR2 YFSETQ. The chain's CDR3 is CASSLGDGNQPQHF. For the CDR3, the DNA is TGCGCCAGCAGCTTGGGGGACGGCAATCAGCCCCAGCATTTT.

The gene calls are TRBV7-9 and TRBJ2-1; D might be TRBD1 or TRBD2, each matching 7 bases. Trimming took 3 bases from V and 2 from J, leaving 14 bases between them. Germline V gene sequence: CDR1 SEHNR, CDR2 FQNEAQ (reference sequence). The CDR3 consists of 16 residues. Here the CDR3 reads CASSFQGGGTYNEQFF. CDR3 nucleotide sequence: TGTGCCAGCAGCTTTCAGGGAGGGGGCACCTACAATGAGCAGTTCTTC.

The chain is built from TRBV6-1 and TRBJ2-1, with D unresolved. Germline assignment: CDR1 MNHNS and CDR2 SASEGT. Trimming cost V 2 bases and J 8 bases, with 7 bases left between them. There are 12 residues in the CDR3. In nucleotides, the CDR3 is TGTGCCAGCAGTGAACCAGTTTATGAGCAGTTCTTC. This translates into CASSEPVYEQFF.

The rearrangement joins TRBV5-1 to TRBJ2-1; D uncertain. The germline V gene encodes CDR1 SGHRS and CDR2 YFSETQ. The CDR3 covers 12 residues. With 3 bases removed from V and 8 bases from J, the gap between germline ends came to 9 bases. The CDR3 is CASSSPADEQFF. Written as DNA, the CDR3 is TGCGCCAGCAGCTCACCTGCCGATGAGCAGTTCTTC. Full variable domain (outside the CDR3, taken from reference TRBV5-1 and TRBJ2-1): KAGVTQTPRYLIKTRGQQVTLSCSPISGHRSVSWYQQTPGQGLQFLFEYFSETQRNKGNFPGRFSGRQFSNSRSEMNVSTLELGDSALYLCASSSPADEQFFGPGTRLTVL.

The J gene is TRBJ2-7, the V gene TRBV10-2, with D possibly matching TRBD1 (6 bases). Germline CDR1 and CDR2: WSHSY and SAAADI. The length of the CDR3 is 12 residues. Trimming took off 8 bases at V and 0 bases at J, with 8 bases between the two ends. The DNA of the CDR3 is TGCGCCAGCGGGGACAACTCCTACGAGCAGTACTTC. This translates into CASGDNSYEQYF.

The CDR3 DNA reads as TGTGCCAGCAGTGAGGACAGGACTAGCTCCTATAATTCACCCCTCCACTTT. This sequence encodes CASSEDRTSSYNSPLHF. The chain carries TRBV6-1 and TRBJ1-6, with 7 nucleotides matching TRBD1. Germline assignment: CDR1 MNHNS and CDR2 SASEGT. The CDR3 loop spans 17 amino acids. V was clipped by 3 bases and J by 0 bases; unmatched bases: 5.

The rearrangement links TRBV28 to TRBJ2-7; possibly TRBD2 for D (6 bases). Trimming removed 4 bases from V and 0 bases from J, with 16 bases in between. The CDR3 sequence is 16 residues long. Germline V lookup: CDR1 MDHEN, CDR2 SYDVKM. The CDR3 DNA sequence: TGTGCCAGCAGTTCCCCGGCGGGGTCACCCTCCTACGAGCAGTACTTC. It translates to CASSSPAGSPSYEQYF.

This chain joins TRBV5-4 and TRBJ2-7; a possible D gene is TRBD1 (5 bases). The V and J ends lost 4 bases and 1 base respectively, with 12 bases between them. CDR1 and CDR2 (germline): SGHNT, YYREEE (reference sequence). CDR3 length: 14 residues. The CDR3 spells CASSVSDTSYEQYF. DNA for the CDR3: TGTGCCAGCAGCGTCTCGGACACTTCCTACGAGCAGTACTTC. The full variable domain, completed using reference TRBV5-4 and TRBJ2-7, is ETGVTQSPTHLIKTRGQQVTLRCSSQSGHNTVSWYQQALGQGPQFIFQYYREEENGRGNFPPRFSGLQFPNYSSELNVNALELDDSALYLCASSVSDTSYEQYFGPGTRLTVT.

This clone showed up just a few times. The V gene is TRBV6-5, the J gene TRBJ1-2; the D gene is possibly TRBD1 (6 bases). The CDR3 covers 13 residues. Germline lookup yields CDR1 MNHEY and CDR2 SVGAGI. Trimming took 10 bases from V and 5 from J, leaving 17 bases between them. The CDR3: CAKIQGGGYGYTF. Written as DNA, the CDR3 is TGTGCCAAAATACAGGGTGGGGGATATGGCTACACCTTC.

The V and J genes are TRBV12-2 and TRBJ2-7. TRBV12-2 is given as a pseudogene. The CDR3 runs to 13 residues. The CDR3 loop reads CASRTPGPYEQYF. The CDR3 DNA reads TGTGCAAGTCGCACACCGGGACCCTACGAGCAGTACTTC.

This clone was recorded only once. The V call is TRBV28, the J call TRBJ2-7, with a tentative D call TRBD1 (5 bases). V lost 2 bases, J lost 2 bases, and 16 bases lay in between. The CDR3 runs to 16 residues. Looked up from germline, CDR1 is MDHEN and CDR2 is SYDVKM. The CDR3 DNA follows: TGTGCCAGCAGTTTAAGGGGAACGAGGAGTACCTACGAGCAGTACTTC. Its protein is CASSLRGTRSTYEQYF.

The rearrangement links TRBV10-1 to TRBJ2-3, with D perhaps assigned TRBD1 or TRBD2 (6 bases each). The germline V gene encodes CDR1 WNHNN and CDR2 SYGVQD (reference sequence). The CDR3 loop spans 13 amino acids. V lost 8 bases and J 8 bases, leaving 17 bases between the germline ends. The CDR3 DNA reads as TGCGCCAGCTCAGTGGTCGAGGGGGGTACGCAGTATTTT. It codes for CASSVVEGGTQYF.

V usage is TRBV5-1 and J usage is TRBJ2-1; D unresolved. The V gene lost 1 base and the J gene lost 0 bases, with 5 bases spanning the gap. The CDR3 has 14 amino acids. Looked up from germline, CDR1 is SGHRS and CDR2 is YFSETQ. The CDR3 bases are TGCGCCAGCAGCTTGTCCCCCTCCTACAATGAGCAGTTCTTC. This translates into CASSLSPSYNEQFF.